The 32 T cell receptor beta chains below were found in one sample sequenced in a study of control samples from healthy donors and cancer patients. Generated by immunoSEQ multiplex PCR, the TCRdb table keeps only in-frame clones and is missing some. This sample carries about 100,000 clones, around 85% of them seen once, and the ten largest clones take roughly a fifth. The sample comprised blood. These receptor sequences come from a man aged 30 to 39 in good health.

The chain employs TRBV20-1 and TRBJ1-3; the D gene is possibly TRBD1 (6 bases). The germline gives CDR1 DFQATT, CDR2 SNEGSKA (reference sequence). The CDR3 is 16 residues long. V was trimmed by 3 bases and J by 0 bases, leaving 15 bases between them. CDR3 region: CSASKGSGVSGNTIYF. The CDR3 DNA follows: TGCAGTGCTAGTAAGGGTTCAGGGGTCTCTGGAAACACCATATATTTT.

This clone was recorded once. The chain has TRBV28 and TRBJ2-2, with 9 bases matching TRBD2. V lost 2 bases and J lost 4; bases outside the gene matches: 8. Germline values: CDR1 MDHEN, CDR2 SYDVKM. The CDR3 has 17 amino acids. Here the CDR3 DNA reads TGTGCCAGCAGTTTACAAAGCGGGGGGACGGGCACCGGGGAGCTGTTTTTT. Translating it yields CASSLQSGGTGTGELFF.

V and J are TRBV30 and TRBJ1-1, with a weak D call TRBD1 (5 bases). Trimming took off 2 bases at V and 7 bases at J, with 17 bases between the two ends. CDR1 GTSNPN and CDR2 SVGIG come from the germline V gene (reference sequence). The CDR3 sequence is 14 residues long. CDR3 DNA sequence: TGTGCCTGGAGTAGGAGGGATGGGGCCAGTGAAGCTTTCTTT. Protein: CAWSRRDGASEAFF.

This clone was detected only once. The chain combines TRBV19 with TRBJ1-6; D is uncertain. Germline V gene sequence: CDR1 LNHDA, CDR2 SQIVND (reference sequence). With 0 bases removed from V and 7 bases from J, the gap between germline ends came to 10 bases. This CDR3 has 15 residues. The CDR3 sequence is CASSIDRVQNSPLHF. The DNA of the CDR3 is TGTGCCAGTAGTATAGATCGGGTGCAAAATTCACCCCTCCACTTT.

The chain is built from TRBV15 and TRBJ1-1, with a possible D match to TRBD1 (5 bases). Germline V gene data show CDR1 as LNHNV and CDR2 as YYDKDF (reference sequence). Trimming took off 4 bases at V and 2 bases at J, with 14 bases between the two ends. The CDR3 consists of 15 residues. The DNA of the CDR3 is TGTGCCACCAGCAATTACGGGGGGACCAACACTGAAGCTTTCTTT. It codes for CATSNYGGTNTEAFF.

This clone was detected once. This chain links TRBV28 with TRBJ1-1; no definite D call. Deletions cut 2 bases from V and 8 bases from J, with 9 bases between. The CDR3 consists of 12 residues. The germline CDR1 and CDR2 sequences are MDHEN and SYDVKM. The CDR3 DNA sequence: TGTGCCAGCAGTTTAACCAAAAAGGAAGCTTTCTTT. Translating gives CASSLTKKEAFF.

This sequence joins TRBV6-2 or TRBV6-3 and TRBJ2-2, with a weak D call TRBD1 (5 bases). CDR3 length: 16 amino acids. Trimming pared 6 bases from V and 0 bases from J, leaving 14 bases between. Germline CDR1 is MNHEY and CDR2 is SVGEGT. CDR3 DNA: TGTGCCAGCAGCTCACAGGCGTTCGCGAACACCGGGGAGCTGTTTTTT. This codes for CASSSQAFANTGELFF.

This rearrangement joins TRBV6-4 to TRBJ1-2; the D is unclear. Trimming shortened V by 0 bases and J by 4 bases, and 12 bases separated the two germline ends. The CDR3 has 15 residues. The germline V gene encodes CDR1 MRHNA and CDR2 SNTAGT. This chain's CDR3 is CASSDSYWAGYGYTF. In nucleotides, the CDR3 is TGTGCCAGCAGTGACTCTTACTGGGCAGGCTATGGCTACACCTTC.

The chain has TRBV20-1 and TRBJ2-3; a possible D gene is TRBD2 (6 bases). The CDR3 length is 11 residues. Trimming took off 6 bases at V and 6 bases at J, with 10 bases between the two ends. Per the germline V gene, CDR1 is DFQATT and CDR2 is SNEGSKA (reference sequence). This CDR3 is CSARRADTQYF. As DNA, the CDR3 is TGCAGTGCCCGGAGGGCCGATACGCAGTATTTT.

The chain carries TRBV6-5 and TRBJ1-6; a possible D gene is TRBD1 (6 bases). Trimming removed 5 bases at V and 8 bases at J, with 13 bases between. CDR1 and CDR2 (germline): MNHEY, SVGAGI. This CDR3 region has 14 residues. The CDR3 DNA reads as TGTGCCAGCAGTCCCCGGGACACAGATTCACCCCTCCACTTT. Its protein product is CASSPRDTDSPLHF.

This clone has just one count. The V gene is TRBV6-5, the J gene TRBJ2-2; D remains unclear. This CDR3 has 14 amino acids. Germline CDR1 is MNHEY and CDR2 is SVGAGI. V was cut by 5 bases and J by 6 bases, with 13 bases left in between. CDR3 sequence: CASSTYEVSGELFF. DNA of the CDR3: TGTGCCAGCAGTACTTACGAGGTTTCCGGGGAGCTGTTTTTT.

This clone has more than one count but fewer than ten. The chain couples TRBV6-2 or TRBV6-3 to TRBJ2-7; a possible D gene is TRBD1 (6 bases). The CDR3 length is 13 residues. CDR1 is MNHEY and CDR2 is SVGEGT in the germline V gene. V was clipped by 2 bases and J by 3 bases, with 8 bases between them. Written as DNA, the CDR3 is TGTGCCAGCAGTTACCCGACAGGCTACGAGCAGTACTTC. It is translated as CASSYPTGYEQYF.

V usage is TRBV30 and J usage is TRBJ1-2; D call uncertain. The germline V and J ends were trimmed by 4 bases and 8 bases, with 11 bases remaining between them. The CDR3 is made up of 11 amino acids. Germline V gives CDR1 GTSNPN, CDR2 SVGIG (reference sequence). The CDR3 protein is CAWTSSRGYTF. In DNA, the CDR3 is TGTGCCTGGACCAGTTCTCGAGGCTACACCTTC.

The chain employs TRBV2 and TRBJ2-6; 11 nucleotides line up with TRBD2. V shed 6 bases, J shed 3 bases, and the junction held 7 bases outside the gene matches. Germline values: CDR1 SNHLY, CDR2 FYNNEI. CDR3 size: 17 residues. CDR3 loop: CASSAGTSGFGANVLTF. The CDR3 region has the DNA TGTGCCAGCAGCGCCGGGACTAGCGGTTTTGGGGCCAACGTCCTGACTTTC.

This chain joins TRBV6-5 and TRBJ2-7; 7 bases match TRBD2. Germline-derived CDR1 and CDR2 are MNHEY and SVGAGI. This CDR3 region has 14 residues. Trimming at V came to 6 bases and at J to 5 bases, leaving 10 bases not matched to a gene. In DNA form, the CDR3 reads TGTGCCAGCAGCCTCGGACTAGGGAGCGACGAGCAGTACTTC. This encodes CASSLGLGSDEQYF.

V usage is TRBV6-6 and J usage is TRBJ2-6; D not certain. V was shortened by 6 bases and J by 0 bases, with 12 bases between the two germline ends. Germline V gene sequence: CDR1 MNHNY, CDR2 SVGAGI (reference sequence). The CDR3 runs 16 residues. The CDR3 nucleotides are TGTGCCAGCAGCTACCCGCCAGGCTCTGGGGCCAACGTCCTGACTTTC. Translated, it gives CASSYPPGSGANVLTF.

This clone has a single count. CDR3 bases: TGTGCCAGCAGCGGCCCGGGTGGCGAGCAGTACTTC. Amino acid sequence: CASSGPGGEQYF. The V gene is TRBV9, the J gene TRBJ2-7; no firm D call. Germline CDR1 and CDR2: SGDLS and YYNGEE. V lost 3 bases and J lost 6, with 10 bases in between. The CDR3 sequence is 12 residues long.

The V gene is TRBV29-1, the J gene TRBJ1-1; 7 bases map to TRBD1. Looked up from germline, CDR1 is SQVTM and CDR2 is ANQGSEA. The ends lost 7 bases at V and 3 bases at J; junction bases unmatched: 11. The CDR3 is made up of 14 amino acids. CDR3 residues: CSALLQGLDTEAFF. The CDR3 DNA sequence: TGCAGCGCCTTACTACAGGGGCTGGACACTGAAGCTTTCTTT.

This clone was counted a few times. The chain couples TRBV18 to TRBJ1-1; 10 bases align to TRBD1. Germline CDR1 is KGHSH and CDR2 is LQKENI. The length of the CDR3 is 15 residues. The V segment lost 2 bases and the J segment 5 bases; nucleotides outside the gene matches: 5. The CDR3 DNA reads as TGTGCCAGCTCACCAGACAGGGGGCGATGGACTGAAGCTTTCTTT. It encodes CASSPDRGRWTEAFF.

Remarks on this clone: Other DNA variants within this sample encode the same CDR3. The V gene is TRBV3-1 (or the pseudogene TRBV3-2), the J gene TRBJ1-1; D is uncertain. Per germline, CDR1 LGHDT and CDR2 YNNKEL (reference sequence). V was pared by 0 bases and J by 5 bases, with 7 bases between. This CDR3 spans 13 amino acids. Here the CDR3 DNA reads TGTGCCAGCAGCCAAGATCGCGGAACTGAAGCTTTCTTT. This encodes CASSQDRGTEAFF.

The chain uses TRBV19 and TRBJ1-5, with TRBD1 matching 7 bases. CDR3 length equals 13 residues. V lost 3 bases, J lost 9 bases, and 5 bases stayed unmatched. Germline CDR1 is LNHDA and CDR2 is SQIVND (reference sequence). Here the CDR3 reads CASSMPYRGPQHF. CDR3 bases: TGTGCCAGTAGTATGCCCTACAGGGGGCCCCAGCATTTT.

The chain joins TRBV6-5 to TRBJ1-6; 8 nucleotides align to TRBD1. The CDR3 covers 14 residues. Losses at the gene ends were 6 bases for V and 7 bases for J; bases not matched to a gene: 5. Germline V gene lookup returns CDR1 MNHEY and CDR2 SVGAGI. The CDR3 region is CASSTWTGNSPLHF. Here the CDR3 DNA reads TGTGCCAGCAGCACCTGGACAGGGAATTCACCCCTCCACTTT.

The chain combines TRBV6-1 with TRBJ1-6; tentative D call: TRBD1 (5 bases). This CDR3 contains 15 residues. Trimming cost V 2 bases and J 9 bases, with 14 bases left between them. CDR1 and CDR2 from the germline V gene are MNHNS and SASEGT. The CDR3 coding sequence is TGTGCCAGCAGTGAATGGGGGGGTCCCGTTTCACCCCTCCACTTT. It codes for CASSEWGGPVSPLHF.

This clone has only one observation. This rearrangement joins TRBV30 to TRBJ2-7; D is possibly TRBD2 (6 bases). Trimming left V 3 bases short and J 0 bases short, with 9 bases between. The CDR3 spans 13 residues. Germline V gives CDR1 GTSNPN, CDR2 SVGIG (reference sequence). The CDR3 region has the DNA TGTGCCTGGAGACGGGGGAGCTCCTACGAGCAGTACTTC. Amino acid sequence: CAWRRGSSYEQYF.

This clone occurred many times. The sample holds other DNA sequences that translate to the same CDR3. The chain couples TRBV6-5 to TRBJ1-3; no clear D gene. Trimming took off 2 bases at V and 0 bases at J, with 8 bases between the two ends. This CDR3 is built from 15 residues. Germline V gene sequence: CDR1 MNHEY, CDR2 SVGAGI. The CDR3 DNA reads TGTGCCAGCAGTTACGCGCCGAGCTCTGGAAACACCATATATTTT. Amino acids: CASSYAPSSGNTIYF.

The chain couples TRBV6-5 to TRBJ2-5; D possibly corresponds to TRBD1 (6 bases). In germline, CDR1 is MNHEY, CDR2 SVGAGI. This CDR3 contains 15 residues. Trimming cost V 6 bases and J 5 bases, with 19 bases left between them. The CDR3 sequence is CASRSDRGRGETQYF. DNA of the CDR3: TGTGCCAGCAGAAGTGACCGGGGTAGGGGGGAGACCCAGTACTTC.

This clone came up once. The chain is built from TRBV6-6 and TRBJ1-1, with TRBD1 matching over 7 bases. The CDR3 has 11 residues. Germline assignment: CDR1 MNHNY and CDR2 SVGAGI (reference sequence). Trimming at V came to 6 bases and at J to 10 bases, leaving 5 bases not matched to a gene. CDR3 amino acids: CASRPDRVAFF. The CDR3 bases are TGTGCCAGCAGACCCGACAGGGTAGCTTTCTTT.

V is TRBV4-2 and J is TRBJ2-7; D not resolved. CDR3 size: 14 residues. Germline values: CDR1 LGHNA, CDR2 YNFKEQ. The ends were cut back, 0 bases at V and 3 bases at J, with 9 bases in the middle. Written as DNA, the CDR3 is TGTGCCAGCAGCCAAGAGCGGAACCTCTACGAGCAGTACTTC. Protein product: CASSQERNLYEQYF.

The CDR3 is CASSFSGNTIYF. The DNA for the CDR3 is TGTGCCAGCAGCTTTTCGGGAAACACCATATATTTT. The chain employs TRBV11-2 and TRBJ1-3; D is unresolved. This CDR3 has 12 residues. Per the germline V gene, CDR1 is SGHAT and CDR2 is FQNNGV. Trimming cost V 3 bases and J 4 bases, with 4 bases left between them.

J is TRBJ1-5 and V is TRBV30, with D tentatively TRBD1 (5 bases). This CDR3 is built from 13 residues. V was clipped by 2 bases and J by 8 bases, with 13 bases between them. CDR1 is GTSNPN, CDR2 SVGIG, per germline (reference sequence). The CDR3 sequence: CAWSLQGTKPQHF. Here the CDR3 DNA reads TGTGCCTGGAGTCTGCAGGGTACTAAGCCCCAGCATTTT.

The genes are TRBV16 and TRBJ1-5; 9 bases align to TRBD1. Germline CDR1 is KGHSY and CDR2 is FQNENV. The V and J ends lost 4 bases and 2 bases, in that order; junction bases with no gene match: 15. This CDR3 region has 19 residues. The CDR3 protein is CASSPYGTGSMAGNQPQHF. The CDR3 region has the DNA TGTGCCAGCAGCCCCTACGGGACAGGGTCAATGGCCGGCAATCAGCCCCAGCATTTT.

The V gene is TRBV9, the J gene TRBJ2-1, with TRBD1 matching 7 bases. The CDR3 is made up of 17 amino acids. The germline gives CDR1 SGDLS, CDR2 YYNGEE. The V gene end was trimmed by 3 bases and the J gene end by 5 bases; junction bases not matched to a gene: 14. The CDR3 DNA reads TGTGCCAGCAGCGGGGGTAAGACAGGGTTGTTAGACAATGAGCAGTTCTTC. Translation: CASSGGKTGLLDNEQFF. Variable domain in full (rest from reference TRBV9 and TRBJ2-1): DSGVTQTPKHLITATGQRVTLRCSPRSGDLSVYWYQQSLDQGLQFLIQYYNGEERAKGNILERFSAQQFPDLHSELNLSSLELGDSALYFCASSGGKTGLLDNEQFFGPGTRLTVL.